This T cell receptor (beta chain) emerged from a study of response to subunit inactivated influenza vaccine (dated by TCRdb to about 2018). For context, the study as a whole: To follow how T cells responded to a trivalent subunit inactivated influenza vaccine, the researchers relied on deep quantitative profiling of the T cell receptor repertoire. Broader findings and caveats from the paper: The authors suggested that each seasonal influenza vaccination may recruit only a limited number of new T cells.

In regard to this clonotype: Its antigen is still unknown. The sample holds no much larger clone one base away, and base qualities are not on file.

Libraries came from RT-PCR. For sequencing, an Illumina HiSeq 2500 was employed. The public reads were run again by TCRdb, first through fastp at Q25 and then through MiXCR, and only productive beta chains were kept. For every CDR3 protein sequence, its rows merge into one entry that carries the most common genes and DNA. This sample has around 580,000 distinct CDR3 sequences in its table, and about 10% of those were observed once. More than 8.5% of the sample is in the top ten clones. From cysteine to phenylalanine, the CDR3 is 14 amino acids long. Only CDR3 DNA is held: 42 bases, read in frame from base 1. V is cut back by 3 bases and J by 12 bases, with 4 bases in the junction unmatched. The germline V gene gives CDR1 as SGHTA and CDR2 as FQGNSA.

The TCR comes from a man aged 45 to 65 who received an inactivated influenza vaccine. Donor details come from another sample of the same person, matched by shared clones. The chain links TRBV7-2 with TRBJ2-1, with 14 middle bases fitting TRBD2. Sequencing was performed on PBMCs from blood, taken on the day of vaccination. The DNA sequence is TGTGCCAGCAGCTTGGGAGGACTAGCGGGGGGGCAGTTCTTC. This translates into CASSLGGLAGGQFF.